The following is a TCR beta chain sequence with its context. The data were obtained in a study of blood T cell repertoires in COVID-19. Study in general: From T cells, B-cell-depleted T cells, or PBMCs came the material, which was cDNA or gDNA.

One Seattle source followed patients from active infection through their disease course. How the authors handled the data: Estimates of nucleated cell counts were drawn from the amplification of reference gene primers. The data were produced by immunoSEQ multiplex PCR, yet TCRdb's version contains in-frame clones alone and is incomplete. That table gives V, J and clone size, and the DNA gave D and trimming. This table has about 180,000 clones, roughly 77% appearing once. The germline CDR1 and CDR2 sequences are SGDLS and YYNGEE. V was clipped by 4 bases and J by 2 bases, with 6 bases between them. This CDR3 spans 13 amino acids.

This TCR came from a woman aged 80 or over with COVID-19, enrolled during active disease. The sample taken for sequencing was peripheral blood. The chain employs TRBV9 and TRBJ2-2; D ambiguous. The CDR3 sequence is CASSPTNTGELFF. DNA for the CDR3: TGTGCCAGCAGCCCCACAAACACCGGGGAGCTGTTTTTT.